The subject of this entry is one T cell receptor (beta chain). The data stem from a study of blood T cell repertoires in COVID-19. The trim removed 3 bases at V and 7 bases at J, leaving 7 bases unmatched. This CDR3 contains 16 residues. Germline CDR1 reads SGHKS; CDR2 reads YYEKEE (reference sequence). The repertoire was sequenced with immunoSEQ multiplex PCR; TCRdb's copy has only in-frame clones and lacks some. This sample has 250,000 to 350,000 clones, with around 89% found just once. Sequenced material: peripheral blood. The chain carries TRBV5-5 and TRBJ2-2; TRBD1 agrees at 12 bases. The sequence derives from a man aged 25 to 40 with acute or convalescent COVID-19. CDR3 nucleotides: TGTGCCAGCAGCTCCGGGACAGGGGGCTATGGCGGGGAGCTGTTTTTT. Its translation: CASSSGTGGYGGELFF.